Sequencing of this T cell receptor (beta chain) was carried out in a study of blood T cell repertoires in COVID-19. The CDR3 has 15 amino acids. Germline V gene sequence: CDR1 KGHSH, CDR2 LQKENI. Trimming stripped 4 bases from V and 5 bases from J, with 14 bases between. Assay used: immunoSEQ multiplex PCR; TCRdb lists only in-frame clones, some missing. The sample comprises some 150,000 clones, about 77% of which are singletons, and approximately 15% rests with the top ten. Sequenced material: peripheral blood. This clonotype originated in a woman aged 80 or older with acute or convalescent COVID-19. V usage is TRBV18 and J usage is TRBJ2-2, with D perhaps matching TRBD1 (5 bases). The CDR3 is CASSLQGVKTGELFF. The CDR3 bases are TGTGCCAGCTCACTTCAGGGCGTCAAAACCGGGGAGCTGTTTTTT. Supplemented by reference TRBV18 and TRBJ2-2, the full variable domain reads NAGVMQNPRHLVRRRGQEARLRCSPMKGHSHVYWYRQLPEEGLKFMVYLQKENIIDESGMPKERFSAEFPKEGPSILRIQQVVRGDSAAYFCASSLQGVKTGELFFGEGSRLTVL.